The 27 T cell receptor beta chains below come from one sample, sequenced in a study of cytomegalovirus exposure and HLA in healthy donors. The PCR contained 60 Vbeta and 13 Jbeta primers. Using immunoSEQ multiplex PCR, the repertoire was profiled, and TCRdb retains in-frame clones only, with some absent. Among 64,000 or so clones listed, about 71% were seen once. Input material: PBMCs. The origin of the receptors is a woman aged 45-59 years in good health and CMV-seropositive.

The V gene is TRBV7-9, the J gene TRBJ2-3; no definite D call. The germline gives CDR1 SEHNR, CDR2 FQNEAQ (reference sequence). CDR3 length: 13 amino acids. V lost 1 base to trimming and J lost 8 bases, with 10 bases between them. The CDR3 DNA is TGTGCCAGCAGCTTAGAAGGCCTAGGTACGCAGTATTTT. This translates into CASSLEGLGTQYF.

The genes are TRBV7-3 and TRBJ1-1, with TRBD1 as a possible D gene (5 bases). The germline V gene encodes CDR1 SGHTA and CDR2 FQGTGA. The CDR3 sequence is 14 residues long. V dropped 1 base and J dropped 4 bases, with 10 bases sitting between them. This chain's CDR3 is CASSLSQGGTEAFF. CDR3 sequence (DNA): TGTGCCAGCAGCTTAAGTCAGGGAGGCACTGAAGCTTTCTTT.

The gene calls are TRBV11-2 and TRBJ2-1; TRBD1 might be the D (6 bases). The CDR3 covers 14 residues. The V and J ends lost 0 bases and 12 bases respectively, with 15 bases between them. Per germline, CDR1 SGHAT and CDR2 FQNNGV. This CDR3 is CASSLEVFGGGQFF. The CDR3 nucleotides read TGTGCCAGCAGCTTAGAGGTGTTTGGGGGCGGGCAGTTCTTC.

This clone has a handful of counts. This chain joins TRBV21-1 and TRBJ1-2; the table assigns TRBD1, which was not confirmed against the DNA. TRBV21-1 is assigned pseudogene status. The CDR3 has 15 amino acids. The CDR3 region is CASSKITLPLYGYTF. CDR3 nucleotides: TGTGCCAGCAGCAAAATTACATTGCCCCTCTATGGCTACACCTTC.

This clone was recorded a few times. V and J are TRBV2 and TRBJ1-2, with D possibly matching TRBD1 (6 bases). V lost 7 bases and J 6 bases, leaving 24 bases between the germline ends. The CDR3 runs to 16 residues. Germline values: CDR1 SNHLY, CDR2 FYNNEI. CDR3 DNA sequence: TGTGCCAGCAATGGATATGCCCCAGGGGTTGGGAATGGCTACACCTTC. Its protein product is CASNGYAPGVGNGYTF.

This chain links TRBV30 with TRBJ1-5, with TRBD1 as a possible D gene (6 bases). This CDR3 has 17 residues. CDR1 is GTSNPN and CDR2 is SVGIG in the germline V gene (reference sequence). V was cut by 7 bases and J by 1 base, with 23 bases left in between. The CDR3: CAFSFAGARGSNQPQHF. The CDR3 DNA reads TGTGCCTTCTCCTTCGCGGGGGCCCGGGGAAGCAATCAGCCCCAGCATTTT.

This chain links TRBV5-1 with TRBJ2-5; no definite D call. The J call may be incorrect, as the DNA end agrees better with TRBJ2-7. Germline loops: CDR1 SGHRS, CDR2 YFSETQ. This CDR3 has 16 amino acids. CDR3 DNA: TGCGCCAGCAGCTTGAACCCAACTACAACTACCTACGAGCAGTACTTC. The encoded protein is CASSLNPTTTTYEQYF.

V gene TRBV6-6 combines with J gene TRBJ2-7, with D possibly matching TRBD1 (5 bases). Germline V lookup: CDR1 MNHNY, CDR2 SVGAGI (reference sequence). The ends were cut back, 6 bases at V and 2 bases at J, with 11 bases in the middle. This CDR3 has 13 residues. CDR3 nucleotide sequence: TGTGCCAGCAGCCTACAGGCCCCCTACGAGCAGTACTTC. This translates into CASSLQAPYEQYF.

The V call is TRBV7-2, the J call TRBJ2-2, with 11 bases lining up with TRBD2. Unmatched junction bases numbered 11, after V lost 5 bases and J lost 9 bases. Per germline, CDR1 SGHTA and CDR2 FQGNSA. The CDR3 spans 16 residues. CDR3 in amino acids: CASSPPGLADGRELFF. CDR3 nucleotides: TGTGCCAGCAGCCCTCCGGGACTAGCGGACGGTAGGGAGCTGTTTTTT. Filled out from reference TRBV7-2 and TRBJ2-2, the complete variable domain reads GAGVSQSPSNKVTEKGKDVELRCDPISGHTALYWYRQSLGQGLEFLIYFQGNSAPDKSGLPSDRFSAERTGGSVSTLTIQRTQQEDSAVYLCASSPPGLADGRELFFGEGSRLTVL.

The V call is TRBV4-2, the J call TRBJ2-1, with 7 bases aligning to TRBD2. Trimming took 2 bases from V and 9 from J; bases not matched to a gene: 13. The V gene's germline CDR1 is LGHNA and CDR2 YNFKEQ. This CDR3 region has 16 residues. CDR3 sequence reads: CASSQNMGLSLGEQFF. The CDR3 bases are TGTGCCAGCAGCCAAAATATGGGACTAAGCTTAGGTGAGCAGTTCTTC.

DNA of the CDR3: TGTGCCAGCAGCAGAGCTGGCGGCACGGCGACGCCCTACAATGAGCAGTTCTTC. This encodes CASSRAGGTATPYNEQFF. V and J are TRBV7-2 and TRBJ2-1; D remains unclear. The CDR3 runs to 18 residues. The ends were cut back, 5 bases at V and 2 bases at J, with 22 bases in the middle. CDR1 SGHTA and CDR2 FQGNSA come from the germline V gene.

The chain is built from TRBV6-5 and TRBJ1-4; 8 bases fit TRBD1. The CDR3 contains 14 residues. V lost 7 bases to trimming and J lost 2 bases; unmatched junction nucleotides: 3. Looked up from germline, CDR1 is MNHEY and CDR2 is SVGAGI. The CDR3 coding sequence is TGTGCCAGCACACGGACAGGGACTAATGAAAAACTGTTTTTT. Its translation is CASTRTGTNEKLFF.

The rearrangement uses TRBV5-1 and TRBJ1-2; D unresolved. CDR3 length equals 14 residues. Germline lookup yields CDR1 SGHRS and CDR2 YFSETQ. V was cut by 0 bases and J by 7 bases, with 13 bases left in between. CDR3 sequence: CASSLGAEYVGYTF. As DNA, the CDR3 is TGCGCCAGCAGCTTGGGGGCAGAATATGTTGGCTACACCTTC.

The V and J genes are TRBV18 and TRBJ2-2; D may be TRBD1 (6 bases). Looked up from germline, CDR1 is KGHSH and CDR2 is LQKENI. V lost 3 bases and J lost 5, with 16 bases in between. The CDR3 contains 16 residues. The DNA of the CDR3 is TGTGCCAGCTCACCGGCGGTGGACAGACGGACCGGGGAGCTGTTTTTT. Amino acids: CASSPAVDRRTGELFF.

J is TRBJ1-2 and V is TRBV7-2, with 8 bases that match TRBD1. CDR3 size: 16 residues. V lost 3 bases to trimming and J lost 8 bases; unmatched junction nucleotides: 14. The germline V gene has CDR1 SGHTA and CDR2 FQGNSA. The CDR3 DNA reads TGTGCCAGCAGCTTTAGTTTCGTGTCAGGGGGCGGCGGCTACACCTTC. This gives the protein CASSFSFVSGGGGYTF.

This clone was counted a few times. V and J are TRBV6-5 and TRBJ2-1; D is possibly TRBD2 (6 bases). V was clipped by 2 bases and J by 7 bases, with 12 bases between them. This CDR3 region has 14 residues. Germline V CDR1 and CDR2: MNHEY, SVGAGI. Here the CDR3 DNA reads TGTGCCAGCAGTTACAGGCGGGGCGTTAATGAGCAGTTCTTC. Encoded protein: CASSYRRGVNEQFF.

V is TRBV28 and J is TRBJ1-4; 8 bases align to TRBD1. The CDR3 length is 15 residues. Germline V lookup: CDR1 MDHEN, CDR2 SYDVKM. Unmatched junction bases numbered 6, after V lost 1 base and J lost 8 bases. CDR3 sequence reads: CASSLSAHRGEKLFF. The CDR3 nucleotides are TGTGCCAGCAGTTTATCGGCTCACAGGGGGGAAAAACTGTTTTTT.

The chain is built from TRBV2 and TRBJ1-5; perhaps TRBD1 as D (6 bases). Germline CDR1 reads SNHLY; CDR2 reads FYNNEI. Trimming stripped 7 bases from V and 0 bases from J, with 13 bases between. The CDR3 has 15 residues. Here the CDR3 DNA reads TGTGCCAGCAAGGACAGATCTATTAGCAATCAGCCCCAGCATTTT. Its protein is CASKDRSISNQPQHF.

This clone was observed a single time. The chain couples TRBV11-1 to TRBJ2-5, with D perhaps TRBD1 (5 bases). CDR1 and CDR2 (germline): SGHAT, FQDESV (reference sequence). Trimming cost V 3 bases and J 4 bases, with 9 bases left between them. The CDR3 runs 13 residues. The CDR3, as DNA: TGTGCCAGCAGCTTGGACATAGCAGAGACCCAGTACTTC. This gives the protein CASSLDIAETQYF.

This clone rates as medium-sized. The sample contains more than one DNA sequence encoding this CDR3. The gene calls are TRBV5-1 and TRBJ2-1; D unresolved. The germline CDR1 and CDR2 sequences are SGHRS and YFSETQ. Between the trimmed V and J ends, which lost 2 bases and 5 bases, there was a span of 8 bases. This CDR3 is built from 13 residues. The CDR3 sequence: CASSFNSNNEQFF. In DNA, the CDR3 is TGCGCCAGCAGCTTCAACAGTAACAATGAGCAGTTCTTC.

Concerning this clone: Other DNA sequences of this sample code for an identical CDR3. The J gene is TRBJ2-7, the V gene TRBV4-3; 7 nucleotides align to TRBD2. The germline gives CDR1 LGHNA, CDR2 YSLEER. The CDR3 loop spans 16 amino acids. Unmatched junction bases numbered 5, after V lost 0 bases and J lost 0 bases. CDR3 region: CASSQDSRGGSYEQYF. For the CDR3, the DNA is TGCGCCAGCAGCCAAGATTCCCGCGGGGGCTCCTACGAGCAGTACTTC.

The chain links TRBV11-2 to TRBJ2-7, with D perhaps matching TRBD2 (6 bases). Germline CDR1 is SGHAT and CDR2 is FQNNGV. V lost 0 bases and J lost 6, with 18 bases in between. This CDR3 comprises 16 residues. CDR3 loop: CASSLDGGPLSGEQYF. Here the CDR3 DNA reads TGTGCCAGCAGCTTAGACGGGGGACCTTTGAGCGGCGAGCAGTACTTC.

V and J are TRBV4-1 and TRBJ1-1, with D maybe TRBD1 (5 bases). Trimming pared 1 base from V and 0 bases from J, leaving 9 bases between. The CDR3 totals 15 residues. Looked up from germline, CDR1 is MGHRA and CDR2 is YSYEKL. CDR3 region: CASSQGWGVNTEAFF. CDR3 nucleotides: TGCGCCAGCAGCCAAGGGTGGGGGGTGAACACTGAAGCTTTCTTT.

The chain is built from TRBV7-9 and TRBJ1-3, with D possibly being TRBD1 (5 bases). There are 16 residues in the CDR3. Deletions cut 1 base from V and 0 bases from J, with 10 bases between. The germline V gene encodes CDR1 SEHNR and CDR2 FQNEAQ (reference sequence). The CDR3 is CASSLGQTSSGNTIYF. The DNA of the CDR3 is TGTGCCAGCAGCTTAGGACAGACCAGCTCTGGAAACACCATATATTTT.

V is TRBV11-2 and J is TRBJ1-6; 10 bases are shared with TRBD1. Germline trimming cut 4 bases from V and 7 bases from J; bases unmatched to any gene: 1. In germline, CDR1 is SGHAT, CDR2 FQNNGV. The CDR3 contains 14 residues. Here the CDR3 DNA reads TGTGCCAGCAGCTCGGACAGGGGGAATTCACCCCTCCACTTT. This encodes CASSSDRGNSPLHF.

The chain combines TRBV10-1 with TRBJ1-1; 7 positions agree with TRBD1. This CDR3 spans 16 amino acids. CDR1 is WNHNN and CDR2 is SYGVQD in the germline V gene (reference sequence). V lost 2 bases to trimming and J lost 3 bases; unmatched junction nucleotides: 9. CDR3 sequence: CASSETRGQDYTEAFF. CDR3 nucleotide sequence: TGCGCCAGCAGTGAGACGAGGGGGCAGGATTACACTGAAGCTTTCTTT.

V usage is TRBV6-6 and J usage is TRBJ2-7; maybe TRBD1 (5 bases). Trimming shortened V by 0 bases and J by 6 bases, and 12 bases separated the two germline ends. This CDR3 is built from 14 residues. In germline, CDR1 is MNHNY, CDR2 SVGAGI (reference sequence). The CDR3 DNA reads TGTGCCAGCAGTTACTCGGCAGGGTTTGGCGAGCAGTACTTC. Protein: CASSYSAGFGEQYF.